This TCR beta chain was sequenced for a study of blood T cells in healthy people across ages. Study context: Using template switching, researchers captured about one barcoded beta molecule for each two T cells.

Next came a second PCR, run for roughly 6 to 11 cycles, which used a sample-barcoded 5' primer along with a J-beta primer mix. TCRdb recomputed calls from the 5' RACE reads with MiXCR, one row per CDR3 protein. Here the sample spans about 400,000 distinct CDR3 sequences, roughly half being singletons. The ends lost 6 bases at V and 3 bases at J; junction bases unmatched: 8. The CDR3 contains 15 residues. CDR1 and CDR2 (germline): MDHEN, SYDVKM. Researchers collected around 10 milliliters of peripheral blood from every single donor. No fewer than 7 million PBMCs went into each sample. Samples each had at least 5 micrograms of total RNA extracted.

The chain recombines TRBV28 with TRBJ2-3, with 8 bases lining up with TRBD1. The clonotype was recovered from a man aged 55 to 69 in good health. Sequences were obtained from blood. CDR3 sequence reads: CASSQRQGRTDTQYF. As DNA, the CDR3 is TGTGCCAGCAGCCAGAGACAGGGGAGGACAGATACGCAGTATTTT.